These 9 T cell receptor beta chains share one sample of origin, sequenced in a study of blood T cells in healthy people across ages. Through a sample-barcoded 5' primer and a J-beta primer mix, a second PCR was run for about 7 to 12 cycles. TCRdb analysed the 5' RACE reads with MiXCR anew, one entry per CDR3 protein. The table lists some 640,000 distinct CDR3 sequences, approximately 30% of them singletons, with 15% to 18% in the top ten. Sequencing was done on a sample of blood. The receptors shown here come from a woman older than 75 in good health.

This clonotype was seen more than once but under ten times. This chain joins TRBV19 and TRBJ2-4, with TRBD1 identical over 9 bases. The V gene end was trimmed by 4 bases and the J gene end by 8 bases; junction bases not matched to a gene: 9. Germline CDR1 LNHDA, CDR2 SQIVND (reference sequence). The length of the CDR3 is 15 residues. The CDR3 loop reads CASSSGTGFVDIQYF. Here the CDR3 DNA reads TGTGCCAGTAGTAGTGGGACAGGGTTTGTGGACATTCAGTACTTC.

This clonotype was seen a handful of times. A much larger clone differs from this one at a single base, so this may be a read error. The conserved phenylalanine or tryptophan is not found at the CDR3 terminus, so this likely reflects a read error. This chain uses TRBV10-3 with TRBJ2-3; D remains ambiguous. Trimming pared 6 bases from V and 3 bases from J, leaving 4 bases between. Germline V gives CDR1 ENHRY, CDR2 SYGVKD. This CDR3 region has 11 residues. CDR3 in amino acids: CAIRQTDTQYC. The DNA for the CDR3 is TGTGCCATCAGACAAACAGATACGCAGTATTGT.

This sequence joins TRBV7-2 and TRBJ1-2, with D unclear. The CDR3 extends over 16 amino acids. Deletions cut 0 bases from V and 0 bases from J, with 11 bases between. Germline loops: CDR1 SGHTA, CDR2 FQGNSA. The CDR3 sequence is CASSLALGLANYGYTF. In nucleotides, the CDR3 is TGTGCCAGCAGCTTAGCTCTGGGATTAGCTAACTATGGCTACACCTTC. Full variable domain (rest looked up from reference TRBV7-2 and TRBJ1-2): GAGVSQSPSNKVTEKGKDVELRCDPISGHTALYWYRQSLGQGLEFLIYFQGNSAPDKSGLPSDRFSAERTGGSVSTLTIQRTQQEDSAVYLCASSLALGLANYGYTFGSGTRLTVV.

The genes are TRBV6-6 and TRBJ1-4; tentatively, D is TRBD1 (6 bases). Germline assignment: CDR1 MNHNY and CDR2 SVGAGI (reference sequence). The CDR3 loop spans 13 amino acids. V was shortened by 2 bases and J by 16 bases, with 17 bases between the two germline ends. CDR3 region: CASSYNRGSPQFF. The CDR3 DNA reads TGTGCCAGCAGTTACAATAGGGGGTCGCCTCAGTTTTTT.

The V and J genes are TRBV10-1 and TRBJ2-7; no clear D. The V gene's germline CDR1 is WNHNN and CDR2 SYGVQD (reference sequence). CDR3 length: 14 residues. The V end was cut by 8 bases, the J end by 0 bases, with 14 bases between. The CDR3 bases are TGCGCCAGCGATTGGGTCCCCTACTCCTACGAGCAGTACTTC. Encoded protein: CASDWVPYSYEQYF.

The V call is TRBV6-1, the J call TRBJ1-1; D not certain. Trimming cost V 3 bases and J 5 bases, with 13 bases left between them. CDR3 size: 14 residues. In germline, CDR1 is MNHNS, CDR2 SASEGT. The CDR3 bases are TGTGCCAGCAGTGAGGACGGTTCGAGGACTGAAGCTTTCTTT. It encodes CASSEDGSRTEAFF.

This clonotype came up many times. V usage is TRBV6-2 or TRBV6-3 and J usage is TRBJ2-1, with 12 bases fitting TRBD2. V trimming: 7 bases; J trimming: 6 bases; junction bases outside the gene matches: 16. From germline, CDR1 is MNHEY and CDR2 SVGEGT. The CDR3 runs 18 residues. CDR3 region: CASKGGLAGGLKRNEQFF. CDR3 in DNA: TGTGCCAGCAAGGGGGGCCTAGCGGGGGGGCTGAAGCGCAATGAGCAGTTCTTC.

This clonotype was detected ten times or more. The chain uses TRBV6-2 or TRBV6-3 and TRBJ2-2, with no clear D. Trimming removed 2 bases from V and 5 bases from J, with 3 bases in between. CDR1 is MNHEY, CDR2 SVGEGT, per germline. The CDR3 extends over 12 amino acids. The CDR3 nucleotides read TGTGCCAGCAGTTACCCTACCGGGGAGCTGTTTTTT. This gives the protein CASSYPTGELFF.

This clonotype was counted many times. J is TRBJ2-7 and V is TRBV7-9; D is uncertain. The CDR3 is made up of 14 amino acids. Germline loops: CDR1 SEHNR, CDR2 FQNEAQ (reference sequence). Deletions cut 4 bases from V and 4 bases from J, with 14 bases between. The chain's CDR3 is CASSSPKARYEQYF. The DNA of the CDR3 is TGTGCCAGCAGCTCCCCTAAGGCCCGTTACGAGCAGTACTTC.